A single sample gave rise to the 31 T cell receptor beta chains below, sequenced in a study of blood T cell repertoires in COVID-19. Profiling relied on immunoSEQ multiplex PCR, and the TCRdb table lists in-frame clones only, not all of them. The repertoire consists of hundreds of thousands of clones, with around nine tenths occurring once and the leading ten covering 1.3%. Sequences were obtained from peripheral blood. These receptors were taken from a man between 65 and 85 years old with acute or convalescent COVID-19.

V gene TRBV6-2 or TRBV6-3 combines with J gene TRBJ2-7, with D possibly TRBD2 on 7 matching bases. V lost 6 bases to trimming and J lost 7 bases, with 16 bases between them. The CDR3 sequence is 13 residues long. Germline loops: CDR1 MNHEY, CDR2 SVGEGT. DNA of the CDR3: TGTGCCAGCAGCCGCGGACTAGGGGGGGAGCAGTACTTC. The encoded protein is CASSRGLGGEQYF.

The chain recombines TRBV19 with TRBJ2-7; TRBD1 agrees at 7 bases. CDR3 length equals 12 residues. J was trimmed by 5 bases and V by 8 bases; bases with no gene match: 6. The V gene's germline CDR1 is LNHDA and CDR2 SQIVND (reference sequence). The CDR3 coding sequence is TGTGCCAGTTCCGACAGGGTCCACGAGCAGTACTTC. It encodes CASSDRVHEQYF.

The V and J genes are TRBV2 and TRBJ1-5, with D perhaps TRBD1 (5 bases). The CDR3 contains 14 residues. V lost 3 bases, J lost 6 bases, and 12 bases lay in between. Germline assignment: CDR1 SNHLY and CDR2 FYNNEI. The CDR3 loop reads CASSETDAGQPQHF. Here the CDR3 DNA reads TGTGCCAGCAGTGAGACAGACGCTGGTCAGCCCCAGCATTTT. Complete variable domain (other parts from reference TRBV2 and TRBJ1-5): EPEVTQTPSHQVTQMGQEVILRCVPISNHLYFYWYRQILGQKVEFLVSFYNNEISEKSEIFDDQFSVERPDGSNFTLKIRSTKLEDSAMYFCASSETDAGQPQHFGDGTRLSIL.

This rearrangement joins TRBV6-6 to TRBJ1-5, with D unclear. Germline CDR1 MNHNY, CDR2 SVGAGI (reference sequence). The CDR3 extends over 13 amino acids. With 10 bases removed from V and 7 bases from J, the gap between germline ends came to 17 bases. The CDR3 here is CATGWVPKQPQHF. Here the CDR3 DNA reads TGTGCCACGGGGTGGGTCCCAAAACAGCCCCAGCATTTT.

The chain couples TRBV24-1 to TRBJ1-4, with 10 bases fitting TRBD1. The CDR3 totals 16 residues. After removal of 3 bases from V and 7 bases from J, the junction contained 7 bases not matched to a gene. Germline assignment: CDR1 KGHDR and CDR2 SFDVKD. This CDR3 is CATSDPSGTGVEKLFF. As DNA, the CDR3 is TGTGCCACCAGTGATCCGTCTGGGACAGGGGTTGAAAAACTGTTTTTT.

The chain is built from TRBV1 and TRBJ2-5; the table's D call, TRBD1, was not checked against the DNA. TRBV1 is annotated as a pseudogene. The CDR3 loop spans 14 amino acids. DNA for the CDR3: TGCACCAGCAACCAGGGGGCTTCATGGGAGACCCAGTACTTC. Its protein product is CTSNQGASWETQYF.

This clone came up once. The V gene is TRBV6-5, the J gene TRBJ1-2, with 7 bases identical to TRBD1. In germline, CDR1 is MNHEY, CDR2 SVGAGI. J lost 4 bases, V lost 8 bases, and 10 bases had no gene match. CDR3 length equals 14 residues. Written as DNA, the CDR3 is TGTGCCAGCGCGTACAACAGGGGTGGCTATGGCTACACCTTC. Translated: CASAYNRGGYGYTF.

CDR3 DNA sequence: TGTGCCAGCAGTTTCGACAGGGGTTGGAACACTGAAGCTTTCTTT. This gives the protein CASSFDRGWNTEAFF. The V and J genes are TRBV6-2 or TRBV6-3 and TRBJ1-1, with TRBD1 matching over 8 bases. Per the germline V gene, CDR1 is MNHEY and CDR2 is SVGEGT. The CDR3 consists of 15 residues. V lost 4 bases and J lost 1; bases outside the gene matches: 5.

This rearrangement joins TRBV5-1 to TRBJ1-1; 7 bases are shared with TRBD1. V lost 3 bases and J lost 0; bases outside the gene matches: 5. The CDR3 consists of 15 residues. Per the germline V gene, CDR1 is SGHRS and CDR2 is YFSETQ. CDR3 DNA sequence: TGCGCCAGCAGCTCGAACAGGGGCATGAACACTGAAGCTTTCTTT. This translates into CASSSNRGMNTEAFF. Filled out from reference TRBV5-1 and TRBJ1-1, the complete variable domain reads KAGVTQTPRYLIKTRGQQVTLSCSPISGHRSVSWYQQTPGQGLQFLFEYFSETQRNKGNFPGRFSGRQFSNSRSEMNVSTLELGDSALYLCASSSNRGMNTEAFFGQGTRLTVV.

The chain is built from TRBV28 and TRBJ1-2; D is ambiguous. The ends were cut back, 5 bases at V and 7 bases at J, with 23 bases in the middle. CDR3 length equals 16 residues. Germline V gene lookup returns CDR1 MDHEN and CDR2 SYDVKM. The CDR3 is CASSPLSLGRSSGYTF. Written as DNA, the CDR3 is TGTGCCAGCAGTCCACTTTCTCTGGGCCGCTCGAGTGGCTACACCTTC.

CDR3 nucleotide sequence: TGTGCCAGCAGCTTAGAGGGAGCCCTAACGGCTGGAAACACCATATATTTT. Encoded protein: CASSLEGALTAGNTIYF. J is TRBJ1-3 and V is TRBV7-6; D is unclear. The V and J ends lost 1 base and 2 bases respectively, with 15 bases between them. The CDR3 totals 17 residues. The germline V gene encodes CDR1 SGHVS and CDR2 FNYEAQ.

The rearrangement joins TRBV6-8 to TRBJ1-2; D not resolved. The V end lost 0 bases, the J end lost 2 bases, and 25 bases lay between the germline ends. Germline V gene sequence: CDR1 MNHGY, CDR2 SAAAGT. The CDR3 consists of 20 residues. CDR3 amino acids: CASSYSYFEALGHLNYGYTF. The CDR3 bases are TGTGCCAGCAGTTACTCCTATTTCGAAGCCCTAGGCCATTTAAACTATGGCTACACCTTC.

This clone has just a few counts. V and J are TRBV7-2 and TRBJ2-7, with 9 bases matching TRBD2. V gave up 4 bases and J gave up 2 bases; unmatched junction bases: 3. Germline V gene lookup returns CDR1 SGHTA and CDR2 FQGNSA. CDR3 size: 14 residues. The CDR3: CASSSLAGTYEQYF. The DNA of the CDR3 is TGTGCCAGCAGCTCTCTAGCGGGGACCTACGAGCAGTACTTC.

The chain joins TRBV19 to TRBJ2-5; D perhaps matches TRBD2 (5 bases). Germline assignment: CDR1 LNHDA and CDR2 SQIVND (reference sequence). The CDR3 contains 13 residues. In nucleotides, the CDR3 is TGTGCGGTTCGGGGTTACGAACAAGAGACCCAGTACTTC. This gives the protein CAVRGYEQETQYF.

The chain is built from TRBV28 and TRBJ1-2; possible D gene TRBD1, 6 bases. CDR1 is MDHEN, CDR2 SYDVKM, per germline. The length of the CDR3 is 13 residues. The V gene lost 6 bases and the J gene lost 2 bases, with 10 bases spanning the gap. Here the CDR3 reads CASSRGQNYGYTF. In DNA form, the CDR3 reads TGTGCCAGCAGCCGTGGACAGAACTATGGCTACACCTTC.

The chain joins TRBV5-6 to TRBJ2-7, with TRBD1 identical over 8 bases. Germline values: CDR1 SGHDT, CDR2 YYEEEE. The CDR3 loop spans 14 amino acids. The V and J ends lost 7 bases and 1 base, in that order; junction bases with no gene match: 7. Here the CDR3 reads CASRRTGRSYEQYF. In DNA, the CDR3 is TGTGCCAGCCGTCGGACAGGGAGATCCTACGAGCAGTACTTC.

V gene TRBV28 combines with J gene TRBJ2-2, with D uncertain. Trimming stripped 2 bases from V and 5 bases from J, with 3 bases between. CDR3 length: 12 residues. The germline V gene encodes CDR1 MDHEN and CDR2 SYDVKM. CDR3 sequence (DNA): TGTGCCAGCAGTTTACCGACCGGGGAGCTGTTTTTT. Amino acid sequence: CASSLPTGELFF.

The V gene is TRBV5-1, the J gene TRBJ2-7; tentative D call: TRBD1 (7 bases). The CDR3 has 15 amino acids. Germline V CDR1 and CDR2: SGHRS, YFSETQ. V was pared by 3 bases and J by 3 bases, with 16 bases between. Here the CDR3 DNA reads TGCGCCAGCAGCTCAACCAACAGGGGAGGCTACGAGCAGTACTTC. This gives the protein CASSSTNRGGYEQYF.

V is TRBV4-2 and J is TRBJ1-4, with a tentative D call TRBD1 (6 bases). The CDR3 extends over 15 amino acids. Per germline, CDR1 LGHNA and CDR2 YNFKEQ. V was pared by 2 bases and J by 2 bases, with 9 bases between. This CDR3 is CASSQQGSTNEKLFF. The DNA of the CDR3 is TGTGCCAGCAGCCAACAGGGGTCGACTAATGAAAAACTGTTTTTT.

The chain is built from TRBV7-3 and TRBJ2-5, with D tentatively TRBD1 (6 bases). This CDR3 is 13 amino acids long. Germline V gene lookup returns CDR1 SGHTA and CDR2 FQGTGA. The V end lost 8 bases, the J end lost 5 bases, and 15 bases lay between the germline ends. For the CDR3, the DNA is TGTGCCAGCGCCGCAGGGGAGCGGGAGACCCAGTACTTC. Translating it yields CASAAGERETQYF.

The J gene is TRBJ2-7, the V gene TRBV5-1; D might be TRBD2 (6 bases). Trimming cost V 1 base and J 2 bases, with 16 bases left between them. This CDR3 contains 16 residues. From germline, CDR1 is SGHRS and CDR2 YFSETQ. The CDR3 loop is CASSLSGSGAAYEQYF. In DNA, the CDR3 is TGCGCCAGCAGCTTGTCGGGTAGCGGAGCCGCCTACGAGCAGTACTTC.

The chain links TRBV6-6 to TRBJ1-1; 7 bases fit TRBD1. This CDR3 spans 13 amino acids. V lost 5 bases, J lost 5 bases, and 5 bases stayed unmatched. CDR1 is MNHNY and CDR2 is SVGAGI in the germline V gene (reference sequence). The CDR3 loop reads CASSRQGRTEAFF. DNA for the CDR3: TGTGCCAGCAGTCGACAGGGTCGGACTGAAGCTTTCTTT.

The CDR3 loop reads CASSFTGETEAFF. CDR3 sequence (DNA): TGTGCCAGCAGCTTTACAGGGGAAACTGAAGCTTTCTTT. The gene calls are TRBV7-3 and TRBJ1-1, with TRBD1 identical over 7 bases. Per the germline V gene, CDR1 is SGHTA and CDR2 is FQGTGA. The CDR3 consists of 13 residues. V lost 3 bases and J lost 5; bases outside the gene matches: 3.

This sequence joins TRBV5-1 and TRBJ2-3; 10 nucleotides line up with TRBD2. The germline V gene has CDR1 SGHRS and CDR2 YFSETQ. V shed 0 bases and J 4 bases; nucleotides not matched to a gene: 2. CDR3 length: 15 amino acids. As DNA, the CDR3 is TGCGCCAGCAGCTTGGCCAGCGGGAGGGCAGATACGCAGTATTTT. Translation: CASSLASGRADTQYF. The complete variable domain, with remaining parts taken from reference TRBV5-1 and TRBJ2-3, reads KAGVTQTPRYLIKTRGQQVTLSCSPISGHRSVSWYQQTPGQGLQFLFEYFSETQRNKGNFPGRFSGRQFSNSRSEMNVSTLELGDSALYLCASSLASGRADTQYFGPGTRLTVL.

The V call is TRBV4-3, the J call TRBJ2-7, with D perhaps TRBD1 (6 bases). The CDR3 has 16 amino acids. Trimming removed 0 bases at V and 2 bases at J, with 14 bases between. Germline V CDR1 and CDR2: LGHNA, YSLEER. DNA for the CDR3: TGCGCCAGCAGCCAAGAGCTAGGGGGAATACCCTACGAGCAGTACTTC. Residues: CASSQELGGIPYEQYF.

A few counts support this clone. J is TRBJ2-2 and V is TRBV10-3; a possible D gene is TRBD1 (5 bases). This CDR3 has 13 residues. CDR1 ENHRY and CDR2 SYGVKD come from the germline V gene. V was clipped by 9 bases and J by 6 bases, with 14 bases between them. CDR3 region: CAIRQLRSGELFF. As DNA, the CDR3 is TGTGCCATACGACAGTTGAGGTCCGGGGAGCTGTTTTTT.

CDR3 nucleotides: TGTGCCAGCCGGGGTACAAGATTCAATCAGCCCCAGCATTTT. Translated: CASRGTRFNQPQHF. The chain employs TRBV28 and TRBJ1-5; D remains unclear. Looked up from germline, CDR1 is MDHEN and CDR2 is SYDVKM. The V and J ends lost 8 bases and 3 bases respectively, with 14 bases between them. The CDR3 is made up of 14 amino acids.

The rearrangement links TRBV2 to TRBJ2-1; possibly TRBD2 for D (6 bases). The CDR3 runs 13 residues. V was cut by 0 bases and J by 10 bases, with 10 bases left in between. The germline gives CDR1 SNHLY, CDR2 FYNNEI. The CDR3 loop is CASSEAGDSEQFF. For the CDR3, the DNA is TGTGCCAGCAGTGAAGCGGGGGACTCAGAGCAGTTCTTC.

V is TRBV3-1 (or the pseudogene TRBV3-2) and J is TRBJ1-5; TRBD1 matches at 9 bases. Germline V gene lookup returns CDR1 LGHDT and CDR2 YNNKEL (reference sequence). V was clipped by 4 bases and J by 5 bases; unmatched bases: 9. The CDR3 consists of 16 residues. The CDR3 coding sequence is TGTGCCAGCAGCCCTTCCCGGGACAGGGCGTATCAGCCCCAGCATTTT. Its translation: CASSPSRDRAYQPQHF.

This chain joins TRBV3-1 (or the pseudogene TRBV3-2) and TRBJ2-3; D ambiguous. The CDR3 extends over 16 amino acids. Germline loops: CDR1 LGHDT, CDR2 YNNKEL (reference sequence). V lost 0 bases to trimming and J lost 6 bases, with 16 bases between them. CDR3 region: CASSQDLHALVDTQYF. CDR3 DNA sequence: TGTGCCAGCAGCCAAGATTTGCACGCCCTAGTGGATACGCAGTATTTT.

This clone was seen just once. DNA of the CDR3: TGTGCCAGTACTCAATCGGGGACGACAGGGGTGAGTGGCTACACCTTC. Encoded protein: CASTQSGTTGVSGYTF. The V and J genes are TRBV19 and TRBJ1-2, with 8 bases identical to TRBD1. V was clipped by 7 bases and J by 7 bases; unmatched bases: 17. CDR3 length equals 16 residues. The germline V gene encodes CDR1 LNHDA and CDR2 SQIVND (reference sequence).